This TCR beta chain was found in a study of blood T cell repertoires in COVID-19. Study at large: Donors in the United States, Italy and Spain gave samples during acute or convalescent COVID-19.

There are 17 residues in the CDR3. V trimming: 3 bases; J trimming: 4 bases; junction bases outside the gene matches: 10. Germline assignment: CDR1 KGHSH and CDR2 LQKENI. Authors' analysis steps: The assay estimated nucleated cells by amplifying reference gene primers. The table came from immunoSEQ multiplex PCR; TCRdb's copy has only in-frame clones and leaves some out. From that table come the V and J calls and clone size; the DNA was used to work out D and trimming. Among about 320,000 clones listed, about nine tenths were seen once. Across fewer than 25 US areas, participants ranged in age from roughly 18 to 95 years. Recovery meant two consecutive negative NP/OP PCR tests, professional clearance, or resolved symptoms.

The V gene is TRBV18, the J gene TRBJ1-5; the match to TRBD1 covers 9 bases. This sequence originates from a man in his sixties who had recovered from COVID-19. Sequencing was performed on PBMCs or T cells enriched from blood (not recorded which). CDR3 in DNA: TGTGCCAGCTCACCGACCTTCACAGGGGGCGGGAATCAGCCCCAGCATTTT. Translated: CASSPTFTGGGNQPQHF.